Below are 8 T cell receptor beta chains sequenced from a single sample in a study of cytomegalovirus exposure and HLA in healthy donors (dated by TCRdb to 2015 to 2018). Libraries came from the immunoSEQ multiplex PCR assay. A mixture of 60 forward primers for TCR Vbeta segments and 13 reverse primers for TCR Jbeta segments was used in the multiplex PCR. In TCRdb, the immuneACCESS table is reduced to in-frame sequences with V and J assigned. These tables do not hold every clone; where another copy was compared, an unresolved V gene accounts for under half, and the others remain unexplained. For this sample there are 100,000 to 150,000 clones; approximately 82% appear just once. The biggest ten clones account for approximately 2.4% of the sample. The sequenced material came from PBMCs. The receptors originated from a man in his forties or fifties in good health and CMV-seronegative.

The rearrangement joins TRBV6-1 to TRBJ1-5; 9 bases are shared with TRBD1. CDR3 length: 14 residues. From germline, CDR1 is MNHNS and CDR2 SASEGT. V lost 6 bases and J lost 10; bases outside the gene matches: 10. The CDR3 DNA sequence: TGTGCCAGCAGACCCGGGACAGGGAATACTCCCCAGCATTTT. Protein product: CASRPGTGNTPQHF.

V gene TRBV4-1 combines with J gene TRBJ2-7, with D possibly being TRBD1 (6 bases). This CDR3 has 14 amino acids. Germline CDR1 MGHRA, CDR2 YSYEKL. The V end lost 2 bases, the J end lost 0 bases, and 8 bases lay between the germline ends. The CDR3 region has the DNA TGCGCCAGCAGCCAAAAGGACAGCTCCTACGAGCAGTACTTC. Its translation: CASSQKDSSYEQYF.

The V and J genes are TRBV18 and TRBJ1-4; possible D gene TRBD1, 5 bases. Germline-derived CDR1 and CDR2 are KGHSH and LQKENI. V was trimmed by 1 base and J by 2 bases, leaving 11 bases between them. CDR3 length: 16 amino acids. The CDR3 region is CASSPQGWGTNEKLFF. The CDR3 coding sequence is TGTGCCAGCTCACCACAGGGATGGGGCACTAATGAAAAACTGTTTTTT.

This chain connects TRBV5-1 to TRBJ2-1; 8 bases agree with TRBD1. V was pared by 4 bases and J by 10 bases, with 10 bases of the junction left unmatched. CDR3 length equals 14 residues. Germline CDR1 and CDR2: SGHRS and YFSETQ. CDR3 loop: CASSLGQGREEQFF. DNA of the CDR3: TGCGCCAGCAGCCTCGGACAGGGTCGGGAGGAGCAGTTCTTC.

A remark on this clone: In this CDR3 the conserved last residue, phenylalanine or tryptophan, is missing, so a read error is likely. The chain couples TRBV28 to TRBJ1-6; TRBD1 aligns across 7 bases. The junction had 9 bases not matched to a gene; V was cut back by 10 bases and J by 9 bases. Germline lookup yields CDR1 MDHEN and CDR2 SYDVKM. The CDR3 totals 13 residues. Written as DNA, the CDR3 is TGTGCCACCAGGGGGGCTGACGGTTCACCCCTCCACCTT. This codes for CATRGADGSPLHL.

This chain connects TRBV6-1 to TRBJ2-5; 7 bases are a match to TRBD1. V lost 6 bases and J lost 5; bases outside the gene matches: 6. The germline V gene encodes CDR1 MNHNS and CDR2 SASEGT. This CDR3 is 13 amino acids long. The CDR3 nucleotides read TGTGCCAGCAGGGCTACAGGGGCGGAGACCCAGTACTTC. Translated: CASRATGAETQYF.

V is TRBV5-1 and J is TRBJ1-4, with 9 bases identical to TRBD1. The CDR3 is 16 residues long. The germline V gene has CDR1 SGHRS and CDR2 YFSETQ. Trimming took 4 bases from V and 7 from J; bases not matched to a gene: 11. CDR3 sequence (DNA): TGCGCCAGCAGCCCACGGCCGGGACAGGGATTTGAAAAACTGTTTTTT. Encoded protein: CASSPRPGQGFEKLFF.

The chain links TRBV6-1 to TRBJ2-3; D might be TRBD2 (5 bases). This CDR3 comprises 15 residues. The V gene's germline CDR1 is MNHNS and CDR2 SASEGT. Between the trimmed V and J ends, which lost 3 bases and 2 bases, there was a span of 12 bases. CDR3 bases: TGTGCCAGCAGTGACGCTAGCCGGGACACAGATACGCAGTATTTT. As protein: CASSDASRDTDTQYF.